The 13 T cell receptor beta chains presented below share a single source sample, sequenced in a study of cytomegalovirus exposure and HLA in healthy donors. With 60 Vbeta and 13 Jbeta primers, the PCR was carried out. Assay used: immunoSEQ multiplex PCR; TCRdb lists only in-frame clones, some missing. The sample comprises about 130,000 clones, about 81% of which are singletons, and about 1.1% rests with the top ten. The material sequenced was PBMCs. All receptors derive from a woman younger than 45 in good health and CMV-seronegative.

V usage is TRBV7-9 and J usage is TRBJ2-1; D is possibly TRBD1 (6 bases). CDR3 length equals 15 residues. Germline values: CDR1 SEHNR, CDR2 FQNEAQ (reference sequence). V lost 5 bases, J lost 7 bases, and 18 bases lay in between. DNA of the CDR3: TGTGCCAGCAGCACCCCCTATGGGGGCTCTAATGAGCAGTTCTTC. It translates to CASSTPYGGSNEQFF.

This clone was recorded a few times. The J gene is TRBJ2-1, the V gene TRBV7-3; 12 bases fit TRBD2. The CDR3 covers 16 residues. The germline CDR1 and CDR2 sequences are SGHTA and FQGTGA. Trimming at V came to 5 bases and at J to 7 bases, leaving 9 bases not matched to a gene. In nucleotides, the CDR3 is TGTGCCAGCAGCCCCAAGACTAGCGGGAGAAGTAATGAGCAGTTCTTC. This sequence encodes CASSPKTSGRSNEQFF. The full variable domain, with the rest looked up from reference TRBV7-3 and TRBJ2-1, is GAGVSQTPSNKVTEKGKYVELRCDPISGHTALYWYRQSLGQGPEFLIYFQGTGAADDSGLPNDRFFAVRPEGSVSTLKIQRTERGDSAVYLCASSPKTSGRSNEQFFGPGTRLTVL.

The gene calls are TRBV30 and TRBJ1-5, with TRBD1 as a possible D gene (5 bases). Germline V gives CDR1 GTSNPN, CDR2 SVGIG (reference sequence). Trimming cost V 1 base and J 6 bases, with 19 bases left between them. CDR3 length: 16 residues. The DNA of the CDR3 is TGTGCCTGGAGTGCCCGACAGTTTGTAGCGGGTCAGCCCCAGCATTTT. Its translation: CAWSARQFVAGQPQHF. Variable domain in full (rest from reference TRBV30 and TRBJ1-5): SQTIHQWPATLVQPVGSPLSLECTVEGTSNPNLYWYRQAAGRGLQLLFYSVGIGQISSEVPQNLSASRPQDRQFILSSKKLLLSDSGFYLCAWSARQFVAGQPQHFGDGTRLSIL.

V is TRBV6-1 and J is TRBJ2-1, with a weak D call TRBD2 (6 bases). Germline V CDR1 and CDR2: MNHNS, SASEGT. There are 15 residues in the CDR3. Between the trimmed V and J ends, which lost 6 bases and 0 bases, there was a span of 12 bases. For the CDR3, the DNA is TGTGCCAGCAGGGAACTAGCTGTCTCCTACAATGAGCAGTTCTTC. It is translated as CASRELAVSYNEQFF.

V and J are TRBV4-1 and TRBJ2-5; 9 nucleotides line up with TRBD2. The CDR3 sequence is 18 residues long. The germline gives CDR1 MGHRA, CDR2 YSYEKL. The trim removed 0 bases at V and 3 bases at J, leaving 11 bases unmatched. CDR3 sequence reads: CASSQELQAGGLEETQYF. The CDR3 DNA follows: TGCGCCAGCAGCCAAGAACTACAAGCGGGAGGATTAGAAGAGACCCAGTACTTC.

The chain couples TRBV9 to TRBJ1-2; TRBD1 agrees at 7 bases. The CDR3 contains 15 residues. V trimming: 0 bases; J trimming: 5 bases; junction bases outside the gene matches: 7. Germline loops: CDR1 SGDLS, CDR2 YYNGEE. Here the CDR3 DNA reads TGTGCCAGCAGCGTAGGCGACAGGGAAAGGTATGGCTACACCTTC. Its translation: CASSVGDRERYGYTF. The whole variable domain, remainder taken from reference TRBV9 and TRBJ1-2, is DSGVTQTPKHLITATGQRVTLRCSPRSGDLSVYWYQQSLDQGLQFLIQYYNGEERAKGNILERFSAQQFPDLHSELNLSSLELGDSALYFCASSVGDRERYGYTFGSGTRLTVV.

J is TRBJ2-5 and V is TRBV6-6, with 9 nucleotides matching TRBD2. V was clipped by 11 bases and J by 4 bases; unmatched bases: 8. Germline V gives CDR1 MNHNY, CDR2 SVGAGI (reference sequence). The CDR3 contains 13 residues. The CDR3 DNA reads as TGTGCCGCAACGGGCGGGGGGGCAGAGACCCAGTACTTC. This sequence encodes CAATGGGAETQYF.

This rearrangement joins TRBV29-1 to TRBJ2-1; 10 positions match TRBD2. Trimming took 4 bases from V and 0 from J; bases not matched to a gene: 3. Germline-derived CDR1 and CDR2 are SQVTM and ANQGSEA. The CDR3 has 15 amino acids. CDR3 DNA: TGCAGCGTTGTTGGACTAGCGGACTCCTACAATGAGCAGTTCTTC. The encoded protein is CSVVGLADSYNEQFF.

The genes are TRBV18 and TRBJ2-7; TRBD2 aligns across 11 bases. The J call is in doubt because the DNA end fits TRBJ2-1 better. The germline V gene has CDR1 KGHSH and CDR2 LQKENI. This CDR3 has 16 amino acids. For the CDR3, the DNA is TGTGCCAGCTCACTATTAACTAGCGGGAGCTCCTACGAGCAGTTCTTC. It translates to CASSLLTSGSSYEQFF.

This chain joins TRBV27 and TRBJ1-1, with TRBD1 as a possible D gene (5 bases). CDR1 is MNHEY, CDR2 SMNVEV, per germline (reference sequence). This CDR3 has 14 amino acids. V was pared by 5 bases and J by 3 bases, with 13 bases between. The CDR3 loop reads CASSLQGGDTEAFF. The CDR3 DNA is TGTGCCAGCAGTCTTCAGGGCGGGGACACTGAAGCTTTCTTT.

This clone occurred a few times. The chain is built from TRBV30 and TRBJ2-5; a possible D gene is TRBD2 (5 bases). Germline values: CDR1 GTSNPN, CDR2 SVGIG (reference sequence). The CDR3 is 14 residues long. Trimming took 5 bases from V and 4 from J, leaving 17 bases between them. CDR3 nucleotide sequence: TGTGCCTGGCGCCGCGGGCGCTCGACAGAGACCCAGTACTTC. Translating gives CAWRRGRSTETQYF.

The chain employs TRBV5-1 and TRBJ2-5; no clear D gene. There are 13 residues in the CDR3. The germline CDR1 and CDR2 sequences are SGHRS and YFSETQ. V lost 5 bases, J lost 5 bases, and 13 bases lay in between. For the CDR3, the DNA is TGCGCCAGCAGTGGCCACCCTGGCGAGACCCAGTACTTC. Amino acid sequence: CASSGHPGETQYF.

V gene TRBV7-2 combines with J gene TRBJ2-5; 10 nucleotides agree with TRBD2. CDR1 and CDR2 (germline): SGHTA, FQGNSA. CDR3 size: 15 residues. J lost 11 bases, V lost 0 bases, and 9 bases had no gene match. DNA for the CDR3: TGTGCCAGCAGCTTAGCCGCGGGACTAGCGCATGAGCAGTACTTC. Protein product: CASSLAAGLAHEQYF.